This T cell receptor (beta chain) appears in the sequencing data of a study of T cell clonality in common variable immunodeficiency. Ten or more counts support this clone. Its antigen is not known. Coverage ceases 3 residues before the CDR3 finishes, and the germline J gene fills in the end. Study-wide results and caveats: Repertoire-complication correlations in CVID were limited by patient heterogeneity.

V gave up 5 bases and J gave up 2 bases, with 13 bases separating them. The CDR3 has 14 amino acids. Germline lookup yields CDR1 SGHNT and CDR2 YYREEE (reference sequence). Assay: immunoSEQ multiplex PCR; the TCRdb copy retains only in-frame clones and omits some. The table lists tens of thousands of clones, with no singletons. This sequence joins TRBV5-4 and TRBJ1-2; no definite D call. This TCR was sampled from a person aged 18-70 years in good health. The sequenced material came from peripheral blood mononuclear cells. The sequenced CDR3 bases are TGTGCCAGCAGTTATAGCGGACCGAACTATGGC. It specifies CASSYSGPNYG. The CDR3 reads in full as CASSYSGPNYGYTF.